This T cell receptor (beta chain) was retrieved from a study of T-cell memory formation after mild COVID-19. General observations from the study: There was a balanced CD4/CD8 profile in clones contracting day 15 to 85, and later expanders leaned CD4+. The study detected some responding clones in pre-infection memory, suggesting cross-reactive memory joined. Contracting CD8+ clones were enriched in EMRA, CD4+ mainly in CM and EM.

Germline lookup yields CDR1 DFQATT and CDR2 SNEGSKA (reference sequence). This CDR3 is built from 16 residues. V gave up 4 bases and J gave up 0 bases, with 17 bases separating them. This clonotype was found a few times. The antigen is unknown. Constant-segment primers were used for 5'RACE, and the resulting TCR alpha and TCR beta cDNA libraries carried sample barcodes and UMIs. A single record per CDR3 protein comes from TCRdb applying MiXCR to the 5' RACE reads. The repertoire holds roughly 40,000 distinct CDR3 sequences, 7.3% seen once, with approximately 1.5% in the top ten. The chain uses TRBV20-1 and TRBJ2-3; D possibly uses TRBD1 or TRBD2 (5 bases each). The sequenced sample consisted of PBMCs or a T cell subset sorted from them (not recorded which). The sequence was collected from a man aged 18 to 29 who had mild COVID-19 (a few samples of this study predate the infection). Cell type and time point are not known. The CDR3 DNA follows: TGCAGTGCTACACCTTGGAGAGGGGCTAGCACAGATACGCAGTATTTT. This codes for CSATPWRGASTDTQYF.